Below are 30 T cell receptor beta chains sequenced from a single sample in a study of control samples from healthy donors and cancer patients. Profiled with immunoSEQ multiplex PCR; TCRdb holds only in-frame clones, not every one. The top ten clones hold roughly 2% of a sample with around 92,000 clones, around 80% of them seen once. The sequenced sample consisted of blood. Receptors originate from a man aged 55 to 70 in good health.

This clone was seen just once. The chain joins TRBV10-3 to TRBJ2-2; D is uncertain. V was clipped by 6 bases and J by 7 bases, with 6 bases between them. The germline V gene encodes CDR1 ENHRY and CDR2 SYGVKD. The CDR3 totals 11 residues. This CDR3 reads CAIRTVGELFF. DNA for the CDR3: TGTGCCATCAGGACCGTCGGGGAGCTGTTTTTT.

The chain is built from TRBV6-6 and TRBJ2-7; 7 nucleotides align to TRBD1. There are 12 residues in the CDR3. Germline CDR1 and CDR2: MNHNY and SVGAGI (reference sequence). The J segment lost 12 bases and the V segment lost 5 bases, leaving 10 bases of the junction unmatched. The CDR3 coding sequence is TGTGCCAGCAGTGCGGACAGGCCCCTCTGGTACTTC. This gives the protein CASSADRPLWYF.

V usage is TRBV5-1 and J usage is TRBJ2-3, with 9 nucleotides matching TRBD2. The CDR3 spans 17 residues. CDR1 is SGHRS and CDR2 is YFSETQ in the germline V gene. The ends lost 3 bases at V and 1 base at J; junction bases unmatched: 9. The CDR3 nucleotides are TGCGCCAGCAGCTCCGGCCTACCTAGCGGGGGCACAGATACGCAGTATTTT. Encoded protein: CASSSGLPSGGTDTQYF.

The chain couples TRBV6-2 or TRBV6-3 to TRBJ2-5; no clear D gene. Germline assignment: CDR1 MNHEY and CDR2 SVGEGT. The V gene lost 3 bases and the J gene lost 5 bases, with 7 bases spanning the gap. The CDR3 length is 12 residues. The CDR3 nucleotides are TGTGCCAGCAGTTATGTCGATGAGACCCAGTACTTC. Translating it yields CASSYVDETQYF.

The chain has TRBV5-6 and TRBJ1-1; D remains unclear. Germline CDR1 SGHDT, CDR2 YYEEEE. The CDR3 totals 16 residues. The V gene lost 4 bases and the J gene lost 0 bases, with 16 bases spanning the gap. CDR3 sequence (DNA): TGTGCCAGCAGCGAAGGCTTGGGCCACATGAACACTGAAGCTTTCTTT. Residues: CASSEGLGHMNTEAFF. Based on the CDR3 plus reference TRBV5-6 and TRBJ1-1, the full variable domain is DAGVTQSPTHLIKTRGQQVTLRCSPKSGHDTVSWYQQALGQGPQFIFQYYEEEERQRGNFPDRFSGHQFPNYSSELNVNALLLGDSALYLCASSEGLGHMNTEAFFGQGTRLTVV.

This chain's CDR3 is CSVRGSGTVNGYTF. In DNA, the CDR3 is TGCAGCGTCCGGGGATCCGGGACAGTGAATGGCTACACCTTC. V usage is TRBV29-1 and J usage is TRBJ1-2; 7 bases map to TRBD1. This CDR3 comprises 14 residues. Germline CDR1 reads SQVTM; CDR2 reads ANQGSEA. The V and J ends lost 6 bases and 6 bases, in that order; junction bases with no gene match: 13.

In the case of this clone: At the DNA level, this CDR3 is encoded by other sequences in the same sample as well. The chain employs TRBV18 and TRBJ1-1; 7 bases fit TRBD1. With 3 bases clipped from V and 5 bases from J, the junction kept 3 bases outside the gene matches. The CDR3 has 13 amino acids. CDR1 KGHSH and CDR2 LQKENI come from the germline V gene. The CDR3 coding sequence is TGTGCCAGCTCACCCGCAGGGGGGACTGAAGCTTTCTTT. It translates to CASSPAGGTEAFF.

The genes are TRBV15 and TRBJ1-2; D possibly corresponds to TRBD1 (5 bases). Per the germline V gene, CDR1 is LNHNV and CDR2 is YYDKDF (reference sequence). Trimming took off 0 bases at V and 4 bases at J, with 15 bases between the two ends. The CDR3 is 16 amino acids. Here the CDR3 reads CATSRDLAGSGYGYTF. DNA of the CDR3: TGTGCCACCAGCAGAGATCTGGCAGGGAGTGGCTATGGCTACACCTTC.

The V gene is TRBV2, the J gene TRBJ1-2, with D maybe TRBD1 (6 bases). Germline CDR1 reads SNHLY; CDR2 reads FYNNEI. Trimming took 6 bases from V and 1 from J, leaving 9 bases between them. CDR3 size: 13 residues. This chain's CDR3 is CASSSDSNYGYTF. As DNA, the CDR3 is TGTGCCAGCAGCTCGGACAGTAACTATGGCTACACCTTC.

V is TRBV6-5 and J is TRBJ1-2; 12 bases line up with TRBD1. The CDR3 is 15 residues long. CDR1 and CDR2 (germline): MNHEY, SVGAGI. With 6 bases clipped from V and 4 bases from J, the junction kept 6 bases outside the gene matches. The CDR3 region is CASRGGQGASYGYTF. As DNA, the CDR3 is TGTGCCAGCAGGGGGGGACAGGGGGCGAGCTATGGCTACACCTTC.

This rearrangement joins TRBV28 to TRBJ2-7; TRBD2 agrees at 7 bases. The CDR3 consists of 13 residues. V was pared by 8 bases and J by 3 bases, with 7 bases of the junction left unmatched. Germline V gene sequence: CDR1 MDHEN, CDR2 SYDVKM. CDR3 sequence: CASQHGTNYEQYF. The DNA of the CDR3 is TGTGCCAGCCAGCACGGGACTAACTACGAGCAGTACTTC.

CDR3 DNA: TGTGCCAGCAGTGAGCGGGATCAAGGTGAGCAGTTCTTC. Translating gives CASSERDQGEQFF. This sequence joins TRBV6-4 and TRBJ2-1; perhaps TRBD2 as D (6 bases). Germline lookup yields CDR1 MRHNA and CDR2 SNTAGT. V was pared by 3 bases and J by 9 bases, with 12 bases between. The CDR3 sequence is 13 residues long.

The rearrangement joins TRBV5-1 to TRBJ1-1; 8 positions match TRBD1. Germline CDR1 reads SGHRS; CDR2 reads YFSETQ. V shed 0 bases and J 6 bases; nucleotides not matched to a gene: 10. The CDR3 spans 16 residues. The CDR3 loop is CASSLGPRQGIAEAFF. The CDR3 nucleotides are TGCGCCAGCAGCTTGGGTCCCAGACAGGGGATCGCTGAAGCTTTCTTT.

The rearrangement links TRBV5-1 to TRBJ2-1; 8 bases are a match to TRBD2. Germline V lookup: CDR1 SGHRS, CDR2 YFSETQ. Trimming at V came to 0 bases and at J to 8 bases, leaving 10 bases not matched to a gene. The CDR3 consists of 16 residues. The CDR3 bases are TGCGCCAGCAGCTTGGTCCGCGGGGGGCTAAGTGATGAGCAGTTCTTC. Protein: CASSLVRGGLSDEQFF.

This clone was detected only a few times. The chain employs TRBV7-6 and TRBJ2-7; D possibly corresponds to TRBD2 (5 bases). The CDR3 has 15 residues. The V end lost 5 bases, the J end lost 5 bases, and 19 bases lay between the germline ends. Per the germline V gene, CDR1 is SGHVS and CDR2 is FNYEAQ. The CDR3 nucleotides are TGTGCCAGCAGCCCTACACAAGCGGTGGGCCACGAGCAGTACTTC. It yields the protein CASSPTQAVGHEQYF.

The chain uses TRBV29-1 and TRBJ2-1, with TRBD1 matching over 8 bases. The CDR3 loop spans 14 amino acids. The germline gives CDR1 SQVTM, CDR2 ANQGSEA. With 2 bases clipped from V and 6 bases from J, the junction kept 6 bases outside the gene matches. The CDR3 DNA is TGCAGCGTTGAAAAGGACAGGGTGTCCAATGAGCAGTTCTTC. Translation gives CSVEKDRVSNEQFF.

This chain connects TRBV24-1 to TRBJ1-4; D remains unclear. V lost 9 bases to trimming and J lost 14 bases, with 12 bases between them. This CDR3 has 10 amino acids. From germline, CDR1 is KGHDR and CDR2 SFDVKD. The CDR3 coding sequence is TGTGCCACCCGGAAACCCGGGCTGTTTTTT. Translated: CATRKPGLFF.

J is TRBJ2-7 and V is TRBV19, with D maybe TRBD1 (6 bases). Germline V gene data show CDR1 as LNHDA and CDR2 as SQIVND (reference sequence). The CDR3 totals 13 residues. V lost 9 bases to trimming and J lost 2 bases, with 14 bases between them. DNA for the CDR3: TGTGCCAGCTCGCCGGGACATACCTACGAGCAGTACTTC. This gives the protein CASSPGHTYEQYF.

The chain recombines TRBV30 with TRBJ2-7, with 7 positions matching TRBD1. Germline V gene sequence: CDR1 GTSNPN, CDR2 SVGIG (reference sequence). The CDR3 is 13 amino acids. After removal of 8 bases from V and 2 bases from J, the junction contained 9 bases not matched to a gene. The CDR3 DNA is TGTGCCGGCAAGACAGGGTCGGCCTACGAGCAGTACTTC. This codes for CAGKTGSAYEQYF.

The CDR3 loop reads CASSWTAMNTEAFF. The CDR3 bases are TGTGCCAGCAGTTGGACAGCGATGAACACTGAAGCTTTCTTT. The chain carries TRBV6-5 and TRBJ1-1; a possible D gene is TRBD1 (6 bases). The V end was cut by 4 bases, the J end by 0 bases, with 9 bases between. CDR1 and CDR2 (germline): MNHEY, SVGAGI. The CDR3 has 14 amino acids.

The chain joins TRBV19 to TRBJ1-2; TRBD1 is a possible D gene (5 bases). This CDR3 comprises 14 residues. From germline, CDR1 is LNHDA and CDR2 SQIVND (reference sequence). Trimming pared 2 bases from V and 6 bases from J, leaving 13 bases between. This CDR3 is CASSIRGGSDGYTF. The CDR3 coding sequence is TGTGCCAGTAGTATACGGGGCGGTTCCGATGGCTACACCTTC.

The chain carries TRBV30 and TRBJ1-1; 8 bases agree with TRBD1. The ends lost 3 bases at V and 4 bases at J; junction bases unmatched: 4. The length of the CDR3 is 13 residues. CDR1 is GTSNPN, CDR2 SVGIG, per germline (reference sequence). CDR3 bases: TGTGCCTGGAGCGGACAGGGTGGCACTGAAGCTTTCTTT. Translated: CAWSGQGGTEAFF.

The V and J genes are TRBV27 and TRBJ2-3; the match to TRBD2 covers 8 bases. CDR3 length equals 16 residues. With V trimmed by 7 bases and J by 4 bases, 13 bases remained unmatched. The germline V gene encodes CDR1 MNHEY and CDR2 SMNVEV (reference sequence). CDR3 DNA sequence: TGTGCCAGCACCCCACTCGGGGGGGATGGCTCAGATACGCAGTATTTT. This gives the protein CASTPLGGDGSDTQYF.

This clone showed up just a few times. The J gene is TRBJ2-3, the V gene TRBV6-5, with D hard to call. The germline V and J ends were trimmed by 2 bases and 4 bases, with 13 bases remaining between them. The CDR3 sequence is 15 residues long. Germline values: CDR1 MNHEY, CDR2 SVGAGI. CDR3 amino acids: CASSYRNRASDTQYF. CDR3 in DNA: TGTGCCAGCAGTTACCGGAATAGGGCCTCAGATACGCAGTATTTT.

V gene TRBV29-1 combines with J gene TRBJ2-5, with D unresolved. Germline CDR1 SQVTM, CDR2 ANQGSEA. V gave up 4 bases and J gave up 10 bases, with 16 bases separating them. The length of the CDR3 is 12 residues. The CDR3: CSVVPIQDDQYF. The CDR3 DNA reads TGCAGCGTTGTCCCTATTCAAGACGACCAGTACTTC.

CDR3 loop: CASSISGLRSGELFF. DNA for the CDR3: TGTGCCAGTAGTATAAGTGGACTGCGTTCCGGGGAGCTGTTTTTT. The gene calls are TRBV19 and TRBJ2-2, with D perhaps TRBD2 (5 bases). The CDR3 has 15 amino acids. CDR1 LNHDA and CDR2 SQIVND come from the germline V gene (reference sequence). The V end lost 2 bases, the J end lost 6 bases, and 13 bases lay between the germline ends. The full variable domain, its missing parts supplied by reference TRBV19 and TRBJ2-2, is DGGITQSPKYLFRKEGQNVTLSCEQNLNHDAMYWYRQDPGQGLRLIYYSQIVNDFQKGDIAEGYSVSREKKESFPLTVTSAQKNPTAFYLCASSISGLRSGELFFGEGSRLTVL.

The chain has TRBV28 and TRBJ2-4; a possible D gene is TRBD1 (5 bases). V was clipped by 5 bases and J by 3 bases, with 8 bases between them. This CDR3 is built from 13 residues. Germline V gene sequence: CDR1 MDHEN, CDR2 SYDVKM. Here the CDR3 reads CASSPRDKNIQYF. The CDR3 coding sequence is TGTGCCAGCAGTCCCAGGGACAAAAACATTCAGTACTTC. Full variable domain (outside the CDR3, taken from reference TRBV28 and TRBJ2-4): DVKVTQSSRYLVKRTGEKVFLECVQDMDHENMFWYRQDPGLGLRLIYFSYDVKMKEKGDIPEGYSVSREKKERFSLILESASTNQTSMYLCASSPRDKNIQYFGAGTRLSVL.

The CDR3 sequence: CASSLGTRNTEAFF. The CDR3 DNA follows: TGTGCCAGCAGCTTAGGCACCCGGAACACTGAAGCTTTCTTT. The rearrangement links TRBV11-2 to TRBJ1-1; D gene unclear. CDR3 length: 14 amino acids. Trimming left V 1 base short and J 1 base short, with 7 bases between. CDR1 is SGHAT, CDR2 FQNNGV, per germline.

V usage is TRBV6-1 and J usage is TRBJ1-3, with no clear D. V shed 0 bases and J shed 0 bases, with 9 bases lying between them. This CDR3 has 16 amino acids. Germline-derived CDR1 and CDR2 are MNHNS and SASEGT. The CDR3 spells CASSEARVTSGNTIYF. In DNA, the CDR3 is TGTGCCAGCAGTGAAGCGAGGGTAACCTCTGGAAACACCATATATTTT.

The V call is TRBV25-1, the J call TRBJ2-1; 7 bases line up with TRBD2. Germline assignment: CDR1 MGHDK and CDR2 SYGVNS. Trimming took 4 bases from V and 9 from J; bases not matched to a gene: 9. This CDR3 is built from 14 residues. The CDR3 spells CASSGGGRKSEQFF. The CDR3 bases are TGTGCCAGCAGTGGCGGCGGGAGAAAAAGTGAGCAGTTCTTC.